The 22 T cell receptor beta chains below come from one sample, sequenced in a study of cytomegalovirus exposure and HLA in healthy donors. The PCR used 60 Vbeta and 13 Jbeta primers. Sequenced by immunoSEQ multiplex PCR; TCRdb stores in-frame clones only, minus some. The sample lists some 85,000 clones, roughly 79% occurring once. The specimen sequenced was PBMCs. Every receptor here comes from a young man in good health and CMV-seropositive.

This CDR3 is CASSFLMSLAGVDEQFF. The CDR3 DNA reads TGTGCCAGCAGTTTCCTAATGTCGCTAGCGGGAGTAGATGAGCAGTTCTTC. The chain uses TRBV28 and TRBJ2-1, with TRBD2 matching 10 bases. The germline CDR1 and CDR2 sequences are MDHEN and SYDVKM. CDR3 length: 17 residues. V lost 3 bases, J lost 8 bases, and 13 bases stayed unmatched.

The rearrangement uses TRBV4-1 and TRBJ2-7, with 7 bases lining up with TRBD2. This CDR3 has 15 residues. V lost 4 bases to trimming and J lost 0 bases; unmatched junction nucleotides: 6. CDR1 and CDR2 (germline): MGHRA, YSYEKL. The CDR3 DNA is TGCGCCAGCAGCCGCGGGAGCATGGGCTCCTACGAGCAGTACTTC. Encoded protein: CASSRGSMGSYEQYF.

The V call is TRBV30, the J call TRBJ2-2; D might be TRBD2 (5 bases). Trimming pared 0 bases from V and 1 base from J, leaving 12 bases between. The length of the CDR3 is 16 residues. CDR1 and CDR2 (germline): GTSNPN, SVGIG (reference sequence). In DNA form, the CDR3 reads TGTGCCTGGAGTGTCTCGCCCAGCGGGAACACCGGGGAGCTGTTTTTT. Residues: CAWSVSPSGNTGELFF.

This chain links TRBV29-1 with TRBJ1-2, with 10 bases matching TRBD1. With V trimmed by 6 bases and J by 3 bases, 4 bases remained unmatched. Germline CDR1 is SQVTM and CDR2 is ANQGSEA. CDR3 size: 13 residues. Here the CDR3 DNA reads TGCAGCGTGGCCGGACAGGGGGACTATGGCTACACCTTC. Protein sequence: CSVAGQGDYGYTF. Full variable domain (outside the CDR3, taken from reference TRBV29-1 and TRBJ1-2): SAVISQKPSRDICQRGTSLTIQCQVDSQVTMMFWYRQQPGQSLTLIATANQGSEATYESGFVIDKFPISRPNLTFSTLTVSNMSPEDSSIYLCSVAGQGDYGYTFGSGTRLTVV.

The chain uses TRBV5-4 and TRBJ1-5; unclear D gene. This CDR3 is built from 13 residues. Trimming removed 0 bases from V and 11 bases from J, with 12 bases in between. Germline loops: CDR1 SGHNT, CDR2 YYREEE (reference sequence). The CDR3 DNA follows: TGTGCCAGCAGCTTGGCCGGGAACGAGGCCCAGCATTTT. It specifies CASSLAGNEAQHF.

The chain couples TRBV9 to TRBJ1-5; TRBD1 agrees at 7 bases. V gave up 1 base and J gave up 4 bases; unmatched junction bases: 5. CDR1 SGDLS and CDR2 YYNGEE come from the germline V gene. This CDR3 has 15 amino acids. This chain's CDR3 is CASSVNGQANQPQHF. CDR3 DNA: TGTGCCAGCAGCGTAAACGGACAGGCGAATCAGCCCCAGCATTTT.

This chain connects TRBV6-1 to TRBJ2-1; 9 nucleotides align to TRBD2. The length of the CDR3 is 14 residues. The V gene end was trimmed by 10 bases and the J gene end by 2 bases; junction bases not matched to a gene: 6. CDR1 and CDR2 from the germline V gene are MNHNS and SASEGT. The CDR3 loop is CAINLAGPYNEQFF. Here the CDR3 DNA reads TGTGCCATCAATCTAGCGGGACCCTACAATGAGCAGTTCTTC.

The chain carries TRBV10-2 and TRBJ2-1; TRBD2 agrees at 7 bases. Trimming cost V 3 bases and J 6 bases; bases outside gene matches: 8. CDR1 is WSHSY and CDR2 is SAAADI in the germline V gene. The length of the CDR3 is 15 residues. CDR3 sequence (DNA): TGCGCCAGCAGTGACGGGGCGGGAGAGCCCAATGAGCAGTTCTTC. Translated: CASSDGAGEPNEQFF.

V gene TRBV6-1 combines with J gene TRBJ2-5; tentative D call: TRBD1 (6 bases). The V gene lost 6 bases and the J gene lost 2 bases, with 10 bases spanning the gap. The CDR3 has 13 amino acids. Germline assignment: CDR1 MNHNS and CDR2 SASEGT. CDR3 region: CASSAGQQETQYF. The DNA for the CDR3 is TGTGCCAGCAGCGCCGGACAGCAAGAGACCCAGTACTTC.

The chain joins TRBV4-1 to TRBJ2-7; 8 bases line up with TRBD2. The CDR3 covers 15 residues. After removal of 2 bases from V and 4 bases from J, the junction contained 7 bases not matched to a gene. The germline V gene has CDR1 MGHRA and CDR2 YSYEKL. CDR3 sequence (DNA): TGCGCCAGCAGCCAAAAGCGGGAGTTCGGGTACGAGCAGTACTTC. It yields the protein CASSQKREFGYEQYF.

This chain links TRBV2 with TRBJ2-7, with D possibly matching TRBD2 (5 bases). V was pared by 6 bases and J by 3 bases, with 18 bases between. Germline V gives CDR1 SNHLY, CDR2 FYNNEI. The CDR3 spans 15 residues. DNA of the CDR3: TGTGCCAGCAGCGAGGGATGGGGAAATTTCTACGAGCAGTACTTC. This encodes CASSEGWGNFYEQYF.

The rearrangement links TRBV7-9 to TRBJ2-3, with 7 bases identical to TRBD1. The CDR3 length is 15 residues. V gave up 5 bases and J gave up 0 bases; unmatched junction bases: 5. From germline, CDR1 is SEHNR and CDR2 FQNEAQ (reference sequence). CDR3 loop: CASSEGQYSTDTQYF. CDR3 DNA: TGTGCCAGCAGCGAGGGACAGTATAGCACAGATACGCAGTATTTT.

This chain uses TRBV28 with TRBJ2-7, with TRBD2 identical over 11 bases. The CDR3 contains 17 residues. J gave up 1 base and V 3 bases, and 8 bases lay outside the gene matches. CDR1 is MDHEN, CDR2 SYDVKM, per germline. This CDR3 reads CASSFPPGTSGSYEQYF. In nucleotides, the CDR3 is TGTGCCAGCAGTTTCCCCCCCGGGACTAGCGGATCCTACGAGCAGTACTTC.

The chain couples TRBV29-1 to TRBJ2-3; 12 bases fit TRBD2. Germline assignment: CDR1 SQVTM and CDR2 ANQGSEA. The CDR3 consists of 15 residues. V was clipped by 1 base and J by 5 bases; unmatched bases: 4. CDR3 DNA: TGCAGCGTTGAAGGGACTAGCGGGAAGGGAGATACGCAGTATTTT. Translation gives CSVEGTSGKGDTQYF.

This sequence joins TRBV18 and TRBJ1-2; TRBD1 matches at 7 bases. CDR1 and CDR2 from the germline V gene are KGHSH and LQKENI. The V gene end was trimmed by 6 bases and the J gene end by 8 bases; junction bases not matched to a gene: 9. The CDR3 is 13 residues long. CDR3 coding DNA: TGTGCCAGCTCTGCCGACAGGGATAGAGGCTACACCTTC. Its protein is CASSADRDRGYTF.

J is TRBJ2-7 and V is TRBV6-5; a weak D match, TRBD2 (7 bases). Trimming left V 3 bases short and J 5 bases short, with 14 bases between. The V gene's germline CDR1 is MNHEY and CDR2 SVGAGI. This CDR3 has 14 residues. The CDR3 here is CASSYRGRVNEQYF. CDR3 DNA sequence: TGTGCCAGCAGTTATAGGGGGAGGGTAAACGAGCAGTACTTC.

The V gene is TRBV27, the J gene TRBJ1-1; no reliable D call. This CDR3 has 13 residues. The V gene's germline CDR1 is MNHEY and CDR2 SMNVEV (reference sequence). Deletions cut 5 bases from V and 6 bases from J, with 13 bases between. CDR3 sequence reads: CASSLGESSEAFF. CDR3 DNA: TGTGCCAGCAGTCTGGGCGAGAGTTCTGAAGCTTTCTTT.

Only one count was recorded for this clone. The CDR3 DNA reads as TGCGCCAGCAGCCCGGGACTTCTCACAGATACGCAGTATTTT. This codes for CASSPGLLTDTQYF. This chain joins TRBV5-1 and TRBJ2-3; D is possibly TRBD2 (6 bases). Between the trimmed V and J ends, which lost 4 bases and 2 bases, there was a span of 11 bases. This CDR3 region has 14 residues. The V gene's germline CDR1 is SGHRS and CDR2 YFSETQ.

This clone was observed once. The chain carries TRBV5-1 and TRBJ1-4; maybe TRBD1 (6 bases). The germline V gene has CDR1 SGHRS and CDR2 YFSETQ. The V and J ends lost 4 bases and 0 bases respectively, with 10 bases between them. The CDR3 has 15 residues. Here the CDR3 DNA reads TGCGCCAGCAGCCCCAGGACAGCAACTAATGAAAAACTGTTTTTT. It encodes CASSPRTATNEKLFF.

This clone was detected once. The rearrangement joins TRBV6-1 to TRBJ2-7, with 7 bases fitting TRBD1. Trimming removed 4 bases from V and 6 bases from J; junction bases left unmatched: 6. This CDR3 comprises 13 residues. Germline V gene sequence: CDR1 MNHNS, CDR2 SASEGT. As DNA, the CDR3 is TGTGCCAGCAGTGTTGACAGGGTTGTCGAGCAGTACTTC. This gives the protein CASSVDRVVEQYF.

This chain connects TRBV9 to TRBJ2-1; D perhaps matches TRBD2 (6 bases). Looked up from germline, CDR1 is SGDLS and CDR2 is YYNGEE. Trimming shortened V by 7 bases and J by 4 bases, and 18 bases separated the two germline ends. This CDR3 spans 15 amino acids. Here the CDR3 reads CASSPEGTAYNEQFF. The CDR3 nucleotides read TGTGCCAGCTCCCCGGAGGGGACTGCTTACAATGAGCAGTTCTTC. The entire variable domain, with the rest obtained from reference TRBV9 and TRBJ2-1, is as follows: DSGVTQTPKHLITATGQRVTLRCSPRSGDLSVYWYQQSLDQGLQFLIQYYNGEERAKGNILERFSAQQFPDLHSELNLSSLELGDSALYFCASSPEGTAYNEQFFGPGTRLTVL.

V gene TRBV11-3 combines with J gene TRBJ2-1, with TRBD2 identical over 10 bases. The trim removed 5 bases at V and 5 bases at J, leaving 6 bases unmatched. The germline V gene encodes CDR1 SGHNT and CDR2 YENEEA. The length of the CDR3 is 15 residues. The CDR3 sequence is CASSQRTSGDNEQFF. CDR3 coding DNA: TGTGCCAGCAGCCAACGGACTAGCGGAGACAATGAGCAGTTCTTC.